One sample yielded the 28 T cell receptor beta chains listed below, sequenced in a study of blood T cell repertoires in COVID-19. Sequencing was performed with immunoSEQ multiplex PCR; in TCRdb, only in-frame clones are kept and a portion is missing. The repertoire consists of approximately 200,000 clones, with 85% occurring once and the leading ten covering around 19%. The specimen sequenced was PBMCs or T cells enriched from blood (not recorded which). The receptors derive from a man in his forties or fifties who had recovered from COVID-19.

The rearrangement uses TRBV28 and TRBJ1-4, with TRBD1 as a possible D gene (6 bases). The CDR3 runs to 17 residues. Per germline, CDR1 MDHEN and CDR2 SYDVKM. Trimming left V 2 bases short and J 4 bases short, with 17 bases between. This CDR3 is CASSLVGWDTNNEKLFF. The CDR3 nucleotides read TGTGCCAGCAGTTTAGTCGGGTGGGACACCAATAATGAAAAACTGTTTTTT.

This chain links TRBV6-5 with TRBJ2-3; TRBD1 agrees at 7 bases. V trimming: 6 bases; J trimming: 2 bases; junction bases outside the gene matches: 8. The CDR3 sequence is 15 residues long. Germline V gives CDR1 MNHEY, CDR2 SVGAGI. CDR3 in amino acids: CASSAGTAITDTQYF. The CDR3 region has the DNA TGTGCCAGCAGCGCCGGGACAGCGATCACAGATACGCAGTATTTT.

This chain joins TRBV5-4 and TRBJ1-1; possibly TRBD1 for D (6 bases). Germline CDR1 SGHNT, CDR2 YYREEE (reference sequence). The ends were cut back, 6 bases at V and 2 bases at J, with 14 bases in the middle. The CDR3 sequence is 14 residues long. CDR3 in amino acids: CASTEGGFNTEAFF. The CDR3 DNA reads TGTGCCAGCACCGAGGGGGGGTTCAACACTGAAGCTTTCTTT.

V usage is TRBV6-6 and J usage is TRBJ1-4, with TRBD1 identical over 10 bases. The germline gives CDR1 MNHNY, CDR2 SVGAGI (reference sequence). The trim removed 6 bases at V and 2 bases at J, leaving 24 bases unmatched. The CDR3 consists of 22 residues. The CDR3, as DNA: TGTGCCAGCAGACGACAGGACAGGGGGGTCGTTCCTAGCTGGTCGACTAATGAAAAACTGTTTTTT. It encodes CASRRQDRGVVPSWSTNEKLFF.

The chain joins TRBV5-6 to TRBJ2-6; D is perhaps TRBD2 (5 bases). V gave up 0 bases and J gave up 0 bases, with 10 bases separating them. Per the germline V gene, CDR1 is SGHDT and CDR2 is YYEEEE. The CDR3 covers 17 residues. This CDR3 reads CASSLAPGDSGANVLTF. DNA for the CDR3: TGTGCCAGCAGCTTGGCACCCGGGGACTCTGGGGCCAACGTCCTGACTTTC.

The genes are TRBV7-9 and TRBJ1-4; D remains ambiguous. This CDR3 is 14 amino acids long. The V gene lost 5 bases and the J gene lost 3 bases, with 10 bases spanning the gap. Germline V gene lookup returns CDR1 SEHNR and CDR2 FQNEAQ (reference sequence). In DNA form, the CDR3 reads TGTGCCAGCAGCAATGAACAGCCTAATGAAAAACTGTTTTTT. The encoded protein is CASSNEQPNEKLFF.

This chain uses TRBV5-1 with TRBJ2-7; 7 positions match TRBD1. V trimming: 3 bases; J trimming: 3 bases; junction bases outside the gene matches: 6. Germline CDR1 is SGHRS and CDR2 is YFSETQ. The CDR3 runs 14 residues. The CDR3 bases are TGCGCCAGCAGCTGGGGACAGATAAACTACGAGCAGTACTTC. It translates to CASSWGQINYEQYF.

The chain joins TRBV7-3 to TRBJ2-2; a possible D gene is TRBD2 (6 bases). Trimming shortened V by 2 bases and J by 0 bases, and 7 bases separated the two germline ends. The CDR3 runs 15 residues. Looked up from germline, CDR1 is SGHTA and CDR2 is FQGTGA. CDR3 region: CASSLSSANTGELFF. The CDR3 region has the DNA TGTGCCAGCAGCTTATCTAGCGCGAACACCGGGGAGCTGTTTTTT.

J is TRBJ2-2 and V is TRBV7-6; 10 bases match TRBD1. Per germline, CDR1 SGHVS and CDR2 FNYEAQ. The CDR3 contains 15 residues. Losses at the gene ends were 0 bases for V and 6 bases for J; bases not matched to a gene: 1. CDR3 residues: CASSLAGQGAGELFF. CDR3 sequence (DNA): TGTGCCAGCAGCTTAGCCGGACAGGGGGCCGGGGAGCTGTTTTTT.

The chain has TRBV3-1 (or the pseudogene TRBV3-2) and TRBJ2-5; 10 bases align to TRBD2. In germline, CDR1 is LGHDT, CDR2 YNNKEL (reference sequence). The junction had 15 bases not matched to a gene; V was cut back by 0 bases and J by 5 bases. The CDR3 is 19 residues long. As DNA, the CDR3 is TGTGCCAGCAGCCAAGAGTCGAGCGGGAGGGCCCCCTCGCGGGAGACCCAGTACTTC. It encodes CASSQESSGRAPSRETQYF.

The V call is TRBV6-5, the J call TRBJ2-5; 7 nucleotides match TRBD1. CDR1 is MNHEY and CDR2 is SVGAGI in the germline V gene. V lost 4 bases, J lost 0 bases, and 8 bases stayed unmatched. The CDR3 extends over 16 amino acids. CDR3 amino acids: CASSLQGPPYQETQYF. The CDR3 DNA reads TGTGCCAGCAGTTTACAGGGGCCCCCGTACCAAGAGACCCAGTACTTC.

V gene TRBV7-9 combines with J gene TRBJ2-2; no clear D gene. CDR1 and CDR2 from the germline V gene are SEHNR and FQNEAQ (reference sequence). V lost 3 bases to trimming and J lost 1 base, with 6 bases between them. This CDR3 is 14 amino acids long. CDR3 loop: CASSFRQNTGELFF. In DNA form, the CDR3 reads TGTGCCAGCAGCTTCAGACAGAACACCGGGGAGCTGTTTTTT.

V is TRBV28 and J is TRBJ2-7; the match to TRBD2 covers 8 bases. CDR3 length equals 17 residues. Germline values: CDR1 MDHEN, CDR2 SYDVKM. The trim removed 2 bases at V and 3 bases at J, leaving 12 bases unmatched. CDR3 loop: CASSLPLAGVDGYEQYF. In nucleotides, the CDR3 is TGTGCCAGCAGTTTACCCCTAGCGGGTGTTGATGGCTACGAGCAGTACTTC.

This clone has just one count. J is TRBJ2-1 and V is TRBV29-1, with D tentatively TRBD1 (6 bases). The V and J ends lost 5 bases and 5 bases respectively, with 13 bases between them. The CDR3 is made up of 13 amino acids. The germline V gene has CDR1 SQVTM and CDR2 ANQGSEA. This CDR3 is CSVPAGDNNEQFF. The DNA for the CDR3 is TGCAGCGTTCCGGCAGGGGACAACAATGAGCAGTTCTTC.

The V gene is TRBV18, the J gene TRBJ1-6; a weak D match, TRBD1 (6 bases). The germline V gene encodes CDR1 KGHSH and CDR2 LQKENI. The CDR3 covers 16 residues. V lost 1 base and J 6 bases, leaving 13 bases between the germline ends. CDR3 in DNA: TGTGCCAGCTCACCACAGTCAGGGGAAGGTAATTCACCCCTCCACTTT. Translated: CASSPQSGEGNSPLHF.

The J gene is TRBJ2-7, the V gene TRBV9; 7 bases are a match to TRBD2. The CDR3 sequence is 16 residues long. CDR1 is SGDLS and CDR2 is YYNGEE in the germline V gene. Losses at the gene ends were 3 bases for V and 2 bases for J; bases not matched to a gene: 11. The chain's CDR3 is CASSAPEAAGAYEQYF. The CDR3 DNA follows: TGTGCCAGCAGCGCCCCAGAGGCGGCGGGAGCCTACGAGCAGTACTTC.

This chain connects TRBV4-1 to TRBJ2-5; 8 positions agree with TRBD1. From germline, CDR1 is MGHRA and CDR2 YSYEKL. The CDR3 is 15 amino acids. V trimming: 1 base; J trimming: 3 bases; junction bases outside the gene matches: 4. CDR3 amino acids: CASSQVGQVKETQYF. The CDR3 nucleotides read TGCGCCAGCAGCCAAGTGGGACAGGTTAAAGAGACCCAGTACTTC.

This clone was detected only a few times. This chain connects TRBV30 to TRBJ1-6; TRBD1 might be the D (6 bases). The length of the CDR3 is 17 residues. V lost 3 bases and J 9 bases, leaving 24 bases between the germline ends. In germline, CDR1 is GTSNPN, CDR2 SVGIG (reference sequence). In DNA form, the CDR3 reads TGTGCCTGGAGGAGGGGGAAACGATTTCCTCATTCTTCACCCCTCCACTTT. This translates into CAWRRGKRFPHSSPLHF.

This rearrangement joins TRBV10-2 to TRBJ2-3; the match to TRBD2 covers 12 bases. V trimming: 4 bases; J trimming: 4 bases; junction bases outside the gene matches: 12. Germline CDR1 and CDR2: WSHSY and SAAADI. This CDR3 has 18 amino acids. CDR3 loop: CASSAGGVTSGRSDTQYF. For the CDR3, the DNA is TGCGCCAGCAGTGCCGGAGGGGTGACTAGCGGGAGATCAGATACGCAGTATTTT.

The V and J genes are TRBV5-1 and TRBJ2-7; 13 positions agree with TRBD2. The germline CDR1 and CDR2 sequences are SGHRS and YFSETQ. V lost 4 bases to trimming and J lost 4 bases; unmatched junction nucleotides: 5. CDR3 length: 15 residues. The CDR3 DNA is TGCGCCAGCAGCCAACTAGCGGGAGGGCCGTACGAGCAGTACTTC. Its translation is CASSQLAGGPYEQYF.

The rearrangement uses TRBV29-1 and TRBJ2-7; D unclear. The V end was cut by 2 bases, the J end by 2 bases, with 4 bases between. This CDR3 is 11 amino acids long. Germline V gene lookup returns CDR1 SQVTM and CDR2 ANQGSEA. The CDR3 loop reads CSVETTYEQYF. In DNA, the CDR3 is TGCAGCGTTGAAACTACCTACGAGCAGTACTTC.

The V gene is TRBV7-6, the J gene TRBJ2-2; 13 bases agree with TRBD2. Trimming removed 4 bases from V and 5 bases from J; junction bases left unmatched: 7. CDR3 length: 17 residues. The germline V gene has CDR1 SGHVS and CDR2 FNYEAQ. The CDR3, as DNA: TGTGCCAGCAGCTATAGGACTAGCGGGAGAGTAACCGGGGAGCTGTTTTTT. It specifies CASSYRTSGRVTGELFF.

This clone occurred once. This chain connects TRBV5-1 to TRBJ2-1, with 8 bases that match TRBD2. Trimming removed 4 bases from V and 4 bases from J; junction bases left unmatched: 4. This CDR3 is 14 amino acids long. Germline V lookup: CDR1 SGHRS, CDR2 YFSETQ. The CDR3 here is CASSREGGYNEQFF. As DNA, the CDR3 is TGCGCCAGCAGCCGGGAGGGGGGGTACAATGAGCAGTTCTTC.

V and J are TRBV20-1 and TRBJ1-1, with 8 bases fitting TRBD1. Losses at the gene ends were 3 bases for V and 5 bases for J; bases not matched to a gene: 5. There are 13 residues in the CDR3. The germline V gene encodes CDR1 DFQATT and CDR2 SNEGSKA (reference sequence). This chain's CDR3 is CSASPDRVTEAFF. Here the CDR3 DNA reads TGCAGTGCTAGTCCGGACAGGGTTACTGAAGCTTTCTTT.

This clone was seen a single time. The chain combines TRBV5-5 with TRBJ1-2; no clear D gene. The V and J ends lost 2 bases and 4 bases respectively, with 6 bases between them. Germline assignment: CDR1 SGHKS and CDR2 YYEKEE (reference sequence). The CDR3 length is 12 residues. The CDR3, as DNA: TGTGCCAGCAGCTTTCAGTCCTATGGCTACACCTTC. Its protein product is CASSFQSYGYTF.

The rearrangement links TRBV3-1 (or the pseudogene TRBV3-2) to TRBJ2-7; 9 bases are shared with TRBD1. Germline CDR1 reads LGHDT; CDR2 reads YNNKEL (reference sequence). Trimming removed 4 bases from V and 0 bases from J; junction bases left unmatched: 4. CDR3 length: 15 residues. CDR3 nucleotides: TGTGCCAGCAGCCGACGACAGGGGGTCTCCTACGAGCAGTACTTC. Protein product: CASSRRQGVSYEQYF.

The chain combines TRBV10-3 with TRBJ1-1; 7 bases fit TRBD1. The V gene's germline CDR1 is ENHRY and CDR2 SYGVKD. The CDR3 is 12 residues long. V lost 10 bases and J lost 4; bases outside the gene matches: 6. The CDR3 is CATQGVVTEAFF. The DNA for the CDR3 is TGTGCCACCCAGGGGGTTGTCACTGAAGCTTTCTTT.

V usage is TRBV5-6 and J usage is TRBJ2-1; 7 bases map to TRBD2. The CDR3 totals 15 residues. V was pared by 4 bases and J by 10 bases, with 14 bases of the junction left unmatched. CDR1 and CDR2 (germline): SGHDT, YYEEEE. The CDR3 sequence: CASSLPASIGREQFF. In nucleotides, the CDR3 is TGTGCCAGCAGCCTCCCGGCGTCGATCGGGAGGGAGCAGTTCTTC.